What follows are 15 T cell receptor beta chains derived from one specimen sequenced in a study of blood T cells in healthy people across ages. Primed by a sample-barcoded 5' primer and a J-beta primer mix, a second PCR proceeded for roughly 7 to 12 cycles. One entry per CDR3 protein results from TCRdb running MiXCR on the 5' RACE reads. The sample yields 1.5 million to 2 million distinct CDR3 sequences, 25% to 30% seen once. Sequenced sample: blood. The receptors were sampled from a woman in her thirties in good health.

The genes are TRBV10-3 and TRBJ2-5; possible D gene TRBD2, 6 bases. CDR1 and CDR2 from the germline V gene are ENHRY and SYGVKD. V was shortened by 6 bases and J by 5 bases, with 10 bases between the two germline ends. CDR3 length: 12 residues. The DNA of the CDR3 is TGTGCCATCAGGGGCGCGGGGGAGACCCAGTACTTC. Protein: CAIRGAGETQYF.

The chain is built from TRBV2 and TRBJ2-1, with 14 bases identical to TRBD2. In germline, CDR1 is SNHLY, CDR2 FYNNEI. J lost 10 bases, V lost 8 bases, and 7 bases had no gene match. CDR3 length equals 14 residues. The CDR3 DNA reads TGTGCCAGCCAGACTAGCGGGGGGGCCTGGGAGCAGTTCTTC. This encodes CASQTSGGAWEQFF. Full variable domain (rest looked up from reference TRBV2 and TRBJ2-1): EPEVTQTPSHQVTQMGQEVILRCVPISNHLYFYWYRQILGQKVEFLVSFYNNEISEKSEIFDDQFSVERPDGSNFTLKIRSTKLEDSAMYFCASQTSGGAWEQFFGPGTRLTVL.

This sequence joins TRBV4-3 and TRBJ1-1; 7 bases map to TRBD1. The CDR3 has 17 residues. After removal of 7 bases from V and 6 bases from J, the junction contained 20 bases not matched to a gene. The germline CDR1 and CDR2 sequences are LGHNA and YSLEER. The CDR3 loop reads CASTTVGQGGVGSEAFF. CDR3 bases: TGCGCCAGCACCACAGTGGGGCAAGGGGGCGTCGGATCTGAAGCTTTCTTT.

V usage is TRBV28 and J usage is TRBJ1-5; D is unresolved. This CDR3 spans 15 amino acids. V was cut by 3 bases and J by 0 bases, with 9 bases left in between. Germline-derived CDR1 and CDR2 are MDHEN and SYDVKM. Here the CDR3 reads CASSLNPYSNQPQHF. The CDR3 DNA is TGTGCCAGCAGTTTGAACCCCTATAGCAATCAGCCCCAGCATTTT.

The chain recombines TRBV12-5 with TRBJ2-7; the D is unclear. The CDR3 covers 15 residues. The germline V and J ends were trimmed by 4 bases and 3 bases, with 16 bases remaining between them. CDR1 and CDR2 from the germline V gene are LGHNT and FRNRAP. The CDR3 bases are TGTGCTAGTGGTTCGGTATCAAGCCCTAACTACGAGCAGTACTTC. It codes for CASGSVSSPNYEQYF.

This rearrangement joins TRBV30 to TRBJ1-5; D is unclear. Germline V lookup: CDR1 GTSNPN, CDR2 SVGIG (reference sequence). Trimming took 1 base from V and 7 from J, leaving 11 bases between them. The CDR3 has 13 amino acids. CDR3 in amino acids: CAWSERAGQPQHF. CDR3 nucleotide sequence: TGTGCCTGGAGTGAGCGGGCTGGGCAGCCCCAGCATTTT.

The sample holds a few counts of this clonotype. J is TRBJ2-7 and V is TRBV9, with 10 positions matching TRBD2. The V and J ends lost 0 bases and 6 bases, in that order; junction bases with no gene match: 9. This CDR3 has 16 amino acids. CDR1 and CDR2 (germline): SGDLS, YYNGEE. CDR3 sequence: CASSVGAGLASGEQYF. The CDR3 DNA is TGTGCCAGCAGCGTAGGGGCGGGACTAGCGTCAGGCGAGCAGTACTTC.

Ten or more counts support this clonotype. This sequence joins TRBV2 and TRBJ2-1; the match to TRBD2 covers 9 bases. Unmatched junction bases numbered 9, after V lost 7 bases and J lost 8 bases. The germline gives CDR1 SNHLY, CDR2 FYNNEI. This CDR3 comprises 14 residues. The CDR3 DNA is TGTGCCAGCAACCGACTAGCGGTCGGCGATGAGCAGTTCTTC. This gives the protein CASNRLAVGDEQFF.

The gene calls are TRBV9 and TRBJ2-3; 12 bases line up with TRBD2. CDR1 SGDLS and CDR2 YYNGEE come from the germline V gene. Losses at the gene ends were 10 bases for V and 5 bases for J; bases not matched to a gene: 11. This CDR3 contains 15 residues. The CDR3 is CAGNPTSGRLDTQYF. DNA of the CDR3: TGTGCCGGCAACCCGACTAGCGGGAGATTAGATACGCAGTATTTT.

The rearrangement joins TRBV7-2 to TRBJ2-1, with 12 nucleotides matching TRBD2. The germline V gene has CDR1 SGHTA and CDR2 FQGNSA. This CDR3 is 15 amino acids long. V was clipped by 2 bases and J by 10 bases; unmatched bases: 6. CDR3 in amino acids: CASSLSSGRGREQFF. DNA for the CDR3: TGTGCCAGCAGCTTATCTAGCGGGAGGGGTAGAGAGCAGTTCTTC.

There are many counts of this clonotype. CDR3 protein: CSAKGLVSTYNEQFF. The CDR3 coding sequence is TGCAGTGCCAAAGGACTAGTCTCGACCTACAATGAGCAGTTCTTC. The rearrangement links TRBV20-1 to TRBJ2-1; 7 bases align to TRBD2. V shed 6 bases and J 2 bases; nucleotides not matched to a gene: 10. CDR1 is DFQATT, CDR2 SNEGSKA, per germline (reference sequence). This CDR3 comprises 15 residues.

Only a few counts were recorded for this clonotype. V usage is TRBV30 and J usage is TRBJ2-7; D unclear. The CDR3 contains 12 residues. Trimming removed 0 bases from V and 8 bases from J, with 11 bases in between. Germline assignment: CDR1 GTSNPN and CDR2 SVGIG (reference sequence). CDR3 region: CAWSVRVEQQYF. DNA of the CDR3: TGTGCCTGGAGTGTACGAGTTGAGCAGCAGTACTTC.

This chain's CDR3 is CASRHGGAEEAQYF. The CDR3 nucleotides read TGCGCCAGCAGGCATGGGGGGGCCGAGGAGGCCCAGTACTTC. The gene calls are TRBV5-1 and TRBJ2-5; maybe TRBD2 (7 bases). Trimming removed 5 bases at V and 9 bases at J, with 20 bases between. Germline V gene sequence: CDR1 SGHRS, CDR2 YFSETQ. This CDR3 is built from 14 residues.

This clonotype appeared a few times. CDR3 sequence: CASSVGAPETQYF. The CDR3 region has the DNA TGTGCCAGCAGCGTGGGCGCCCCCGAGACCCAGTACTTC. This chain joins TRBV12-3 or TRBV12-4 and TRBJ2-5, with D unresolved. V lost 6 bases and J lost 5, with 13 bases in between. The CDR3 consists of 13 residues.

In this sample, this clonotype turned up a few times. This chain uses TRBV28 with TRBJ2-1; D might be TRBD1 or TRBD2, each matching 6 bases. Per germline, CDR1 MDHEN and CDR2 SYDVKM. This CDR3 comprises 16 residues. V lost 6 bases, J lost 4 bases, and 19 bases lay in between. Here the CDR3 DNA reads TGTGCCAGCAGGTCCGGGGGACAAGACCTTTACAATGAGCAGTTCTTC. It encodes CASRSGGQDLYNEQFF.